Detailed here is one T cell receptor beta chain. What it binds is not known. This sample is drawn from a study of graft-versus-host responses after intestinal transplantation. The germline V and J ends were trimmed by 1 base and 1 base, with 8 bases remaining between them. CDR1 is SEHNR and CDR2 is FQNEAQ in the germline V gene (reference sequence). This CDR3 comprises 14 residues. The table came from immunoSEQ multiplex PCR; TCRdb's copy has only in-frame clones and leaves some out. The table records over 70,000 clones, approximately 93% of them present only once. Sample: unstimulated CD8+ T cells sorted from spleen or lymph node cells, taken before intestinal transplant. The receptor was derived from a human donor who received an intestinal transplant. This sequence joins TRBV7-9 and TRBJ2-7; D is uncertain. The CDR3 loop reads CASSLGSSSYEQYF. The CDR3 DNA is TGTGCCAGCAGCTTAGGTTCGTCTTCCTACGAGCAGTACTTC.